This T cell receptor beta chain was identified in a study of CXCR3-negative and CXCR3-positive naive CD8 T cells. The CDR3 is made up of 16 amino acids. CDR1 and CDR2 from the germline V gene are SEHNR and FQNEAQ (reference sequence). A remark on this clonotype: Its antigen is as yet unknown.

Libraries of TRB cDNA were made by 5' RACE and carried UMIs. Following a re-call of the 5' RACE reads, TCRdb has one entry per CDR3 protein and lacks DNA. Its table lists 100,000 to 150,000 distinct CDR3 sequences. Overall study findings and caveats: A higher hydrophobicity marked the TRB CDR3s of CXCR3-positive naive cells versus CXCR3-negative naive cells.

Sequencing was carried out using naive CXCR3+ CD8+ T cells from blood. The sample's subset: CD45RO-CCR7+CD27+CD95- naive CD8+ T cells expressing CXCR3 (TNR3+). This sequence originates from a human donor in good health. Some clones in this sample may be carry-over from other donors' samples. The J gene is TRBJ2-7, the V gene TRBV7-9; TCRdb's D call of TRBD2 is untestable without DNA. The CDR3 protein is CASSPPGTSGSYEQYF.